The 16 T cell receptor beta chains given below trace back to one sample, sequenced in a study of Tregs in tolerant kidney transplant recipients. TCRdb's table, derived via immunoSEQ multiplex PCR, lists solely in-frame clones and lacks some. The sample has around 78,000 clones, 85% to 95% seen once. Sequences were derived from Tregs from blood, sampled before the transplant. The receptors here all came from a human donor who received a combined kidney and bone marrow transplant.

The chain couples TRBV25-1 to TRBJ1-2; D gene uncertain. The germline V gene encodes CDR1 MGHDK and CDR2 SYGVNS. The CDR3 runs to 11 residues. Trimming removed 6 bases at V and 3 bases at J, with 5 bases between. The CDR3 DNA follows: TGTGCCAGCAGACAGTACTATGGCTACACCTTC. Protein product: CASRQYYGYTF.

The rearrangement joins TRBV7-2 to TRBJ2-2, with D unclear. Germline V gene lookup returns CDR1 SGHTA and CDR2 FQGNSA. Trimming removed 1 base at V and 8 bases at J, with 11 bases between. There are 14 residues in the CDR3. CDR3 DNA: TGTGCCAGCAGCTTAGAGTTTTCCGCGGGGGAGCTGTTTTTT. Its translation: CASSLEFSAGELFF.

This sequence joins TRBV28 and TRBJ1-3, with D possibly TRBD1 on 6 matching bases. Trimming cost V 2 bases and J 2 bases, with 7 bases left between them. This CDR3 region has 14 residues. CDR1 MDHEN and CDR2 SYDVKM come from the germline V gene. The CDR3 sequence: CASSLGGAGNTIYF. For the CDR3, the DNA is TGTGCCAGCAGTTTAGGGGGCGCTGGAAACACCATATATTTT.

CDR3 sequence (DNA): TGTGCCAGCAGCTTAGGGCCGAGCTCCTACAATGAGCAGTTCTTC. The encoded protein is CASSLGPSSYNEQFF. This rearrangement joins TRBV7-2 to TRBJ2-1, with no clear D. Germline CDR1 SGHTA, CDR2 FQGNSA. Trimming took off 1 base at V and 0 bases at J, with 7 bases between the two ends. The CDR3 loop spans 15 amino acids.

The chain combines TRBV28 with TRBJ2-3; 7 bases match TRBD1. CDR3 length: 16 amino acids. Germline CDR1 reads MDHEN; CDR2 reads SYDVKM. V lost 5 bases, J lost 8 bases, and 16 bases stayed unmatched. The CDR3 nucleotides are TGTGCCAGCAGTGCCGACAGGGCGAGAGCACATGGTACGCAGTATTTT. Translation gives CASSADRARAHGTQYF. Filled out from reference TRBV28 and TRBJ2-3, the complete variable domain reads DVKVTQSSRYLVKRTGEKVFLECVQDMDHENMFWYRQDPGLGLRLIYFSYDVKMKEKGDIPEGYSVSREKKERFSLILESASTNQTSMYLCASSADRARAHGTQYFGPGTRLTVL.

The gene calls are TRBV27 and TRBJ2-2; 9 bases line up with TRBD2. CDR3 length: 15 amino acids. Trimming took 6 bases from V and 4 from J; bases not matched to a gene: 6. Looked up from germline, CDR1 is MNHEY and CDR2 is SMNVEV (reference sequence). CDR3 bases: TGTGCCAGCAGCCTGACTAGCGGACTCACCGGGGAGCTGTTTTTT. Translation gives CASSLTSGLTGELFF.

In its sample, this clone was seen once. The chain joins TRBV5-1 to TRBJ2-3; D call uncertain. Germline V lookup: CDR1 SGHRS, CDR2 YFSETQ. The CDR3 is made up of 15 amino acids. Trimming cost V 0 bases and J 0 bases, with 8 bases left between them. The CDR3 loop reads CASSLGGPSTDTQYF. The DNA of the CDR3 is TGCGCCAGCAGCTTGGGCGGACCAAGCACAGATACGCAGTATTTT.

This clone was picked up a small number of times. The chain joins TRBV28 to TRBJ1-4; D is uncertain. CDR3 size: 14 residues. Trimming stripped 7 bases from V and 0 bases from J, with 9 bases between. Looked up from germline, CDR1 is MDHEN and CDR2 is SYDVKM. The CDR3 spells CASTQSATNEKLFF. DNA for the CDR3: TGTGCCAGCACCCAGAGTGCAACTAATGAAAAACTGTTTTTT.

This clone was seen a single time. The rearrangement links TRBV19 to TRBJ2-5, with TRBD2 identical over 7 bases. The J call may be in error: the DNA end matches TRBJ2-7 better. Germline V gene sequence: CDR1 LNHDA, CDR2 SQIVND (reference sequence). CDR3 size: 15 residues. This CDR3 reads CASSSGGLSSYEQYF. The DNA for the CDR3 is TGTGCCAGTAGCTCGGGGGGTCTAAGCTCCTACGAGCAGTACTTC.

The rearrangement uses TRBV28 and TRBJ2-7; D ambiguous. The CDR3 runs 13 residues. Germline V gene data show CDR1 as MDHEN and CDR2 as SYDVKM. V shed 5 bases and J shed 4 bases, with 12 bases lying between them. DNA for the CDR3: TGTGCCAGCAGTCTAGACCCGCGGTACGAGCAGTACTTC. Translation gives CASSLDPRYEQYF.

This chain links TRBV30 with TRBJ1-5; the D gene is possibly TRBD1 (5 bases). The CDR3 runs to 16 residues. The V end lost 0 bases, the J end lost 3 bases, and 15 bases lay between the germline ends. From germline, CDR1 is GTSNPN and CDR2 SVGIG (reference sequence). CDR3 residues: CAWSVGPSRANQPQHF. The CDR3 DNA reads as TGTGCCTGGAGTGTAGGACCAAGCAGGGCCAATCAGCCCCAGCATTTT. The variable domain in full, completed from reference TRBV30 and TRBJ1-5, reads SQTIHQWPATLVQPVGSPLSLECTVEGTSNPNLYWYRQAAGRGLQLLFYSVGIGQISSEVPQNLSASRPQDRQFILSSKKLLLSDSGFYLCAWSVGPSRANQPQHFGDGTRLSIL.

This chain uses TRBV19 with TRBJ2-7; possible D gene TRBD2, 6 bases. Trimming pared 4 bases from V and 1 base from J, leaving 35 bases between. CDR3 length equals 22 residues. CDR1 is LNHDA, CDR2 SQIVND, per germline (reference sequence). As DNA, the CDR3 is TGTGCCAGTAGTAGCGTGCTGCGCGCTGTTTACAATAAAGCGGGTCCTTCCTACGAGCAGTACTTC. Encoded protein: CASSSVLRAVYNKAGPSYEQYF.

V usage is TRBV25-1 and J usage is TRBJ2-1, with 7 bases lining up with TRBD1. Germline CDR1 and CDR2: MGHDK and SYGVNS. The CDR3 is 14 residues long. Trimming cost V 7 bases and J 4 bases; bases outside gene matches: 7. DNA of the CDR3: TGTGCCAGCACCAAGACAGGGACATACAATGAGCAGTTCTTC. Protein: CASTKTGTYNEQFF.

About this clone itself: The junction differs from germline at one of its ends, possibly a read error. The chain is built from TRBV5-1 and TRBJ2-1, with TRBD2 matching 8 bases. Germline V gene lookup returns CDR1 SGHRS and CDR2 YFSETQ. The CDR3 is 15 amino acids. The CDR3 spells CASSLAWREDNEQLF. The CDR3 nucleotides read TGCGCCAGCAGCTTGGCTTGGCGGGAGGACAATGAGCAGCTCTTC. The whole variable domain, remainder taken from reference TRBV5-1 and TRBJ2-1, is KAGVTQTPRYLIKTRGQQVTLSCSPISGHRSVSWYQQTPGQGLQFLFEYFSETQRNKGNFPGRFSGRQFSNSRSEMNVSTLELGDSALYLCASSLAWREDNEQLFGPGTRLTVL.

This sequence joins TRBV7-3 and TRBJ2-1; 9 positions match TRBD1. Germline V gene lookup returns CDR1 SGHTA and CDR2 FQGTGA. This CDR3 is 14 amino acids long. Germline trimming cut 5 bases from V and 5 bases from J; bases unmatched to any gene: 4. The CDR3: CASSPGTGNNEQFF. The CDR3 bases are TGTGCCAGCAGCCCCGGGACAGGGAACAATGAGCAGTTCTTC. The variable domain in full, with the rest retrieved from reference TRBV7-3 and TRBJ2-1, is GAGVSQTPSNKVTEKGKYVELRCDPISGHTALYWYRQSLGQGPEFLIYFQGTGAADDSGLPNDRFFAVRPEGSVSTLKIQRTERGDSAVYLCASSPGTGNNEQFFGPGTRLTVL.

This rearrangement joins TRBV5-1 to TRBJ2-3; 13 bases line up with TRBD2. Trimming cost V 6 bases and J 4 bases; bases outside gene matches: 2. There are 14 residues in the CDR3. Germline lookup yields CDR1 SGHRS and CDR2 YFSETQ. CDR3 sequence (DNA): TGCGCCAGCACCGGACTAGCGGGAGCAGATACGCAGTATTTT. This translates into CASTGLAGADTQYF.